Here is one T cell receptor (beta chain) with its context. Its antigen is not known. The CDR3 is 15 amino acids. The V segment lost 2 bases and the J segment 3 bases; nucleotides outside the gene matches: 6. The germline V gene has CDR1 SGHRS and CDR2 YFSETQ. This entry comes from a study of a mutant IDH1 vaccine in newly diagnosed glioma. Study in general: In some groups vaccination began 4-6 weeks post-radiotherapy; others received it with temozolomide.

Time point described: week 5, during vaccination. The study gave 300 ug of mutant IDH1 20-mer peptide per vaccine dose, with topical imiquimod. Profiling relied on immunoSEQ multiplex PCR, and the TCRdb table lists in-frame clones only, not all of them. The top ten hold 12% of the sample, which has approximately 39,000 clones, more than 80% seen once. J is TRBJ1-2 and V is TRBV5-1, with 8 bases matching TRBD1. The sample was PBMCs, taken from a glioma patient whose treatment included an IDH1 peptide vaccine. The receptor's source is a man between 50 and 59 years old with glioma. CDR3 amino acids: CASSLATGVDYGYTF. In DNA form, the CDR3 reads TGCGCCAGCAGCTTAGCGACAGGGGTTGACTATGGCTACACCTTC.